The present entry profiles one T cell receptor (beta chain) with its context. One entry per CDR3 protein, called by TCRdb with MiXCR from the RT-PCR reads. The sample records 150,000 to 200,000 distinct CDR3 sequences, 24% being singletons. This sample was taken from a study of patients and donors after allogeneic stem cell transplantation. The sample consisted of blood, either unsorted or a sorted T cell fraction (not recorded which). The TCR originated in a human donor who was either an allogeneic HSCT recipient or a stem cell or donor lymphocyte infusion donor (not recorded which). It is not recorded whose cells these are; they may come from a transplant donor.

Here the CDR3 DNA reads TGTGCCAGCAGCCCAGCCTGGGAGGGGGCCGCCGGGGAGCTGTTTTTT. This codes for CASSPAWEGAAGELFF. The J gene is TRBJ2-2, the V gene TRBV4-2, with D perhaps matching TRBD1 or TRBD2 (7 bases each). This CDR3 is built from 16 residues. In germline, CDR1 is LGHNA, CDR2 YNFKEQ. V was trimmed by 4 bases and J by 6 bases, leaving 18 bases between them.